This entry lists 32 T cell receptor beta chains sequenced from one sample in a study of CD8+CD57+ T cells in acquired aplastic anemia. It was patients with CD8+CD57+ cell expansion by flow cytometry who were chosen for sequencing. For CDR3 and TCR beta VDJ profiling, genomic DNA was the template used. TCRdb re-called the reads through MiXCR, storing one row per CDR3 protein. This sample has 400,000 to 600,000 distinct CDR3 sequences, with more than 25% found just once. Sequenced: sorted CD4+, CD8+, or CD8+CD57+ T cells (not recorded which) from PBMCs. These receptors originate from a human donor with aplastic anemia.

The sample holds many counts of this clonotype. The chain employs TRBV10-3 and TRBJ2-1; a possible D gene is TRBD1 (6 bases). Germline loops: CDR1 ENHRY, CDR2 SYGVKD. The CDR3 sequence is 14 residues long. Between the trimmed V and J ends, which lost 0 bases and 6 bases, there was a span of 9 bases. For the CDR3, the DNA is TGTGCCATCAGTGAGTCCGACAGGATCAATGAGCAGTTCTTC. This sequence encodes CAISESDRINEQFF.

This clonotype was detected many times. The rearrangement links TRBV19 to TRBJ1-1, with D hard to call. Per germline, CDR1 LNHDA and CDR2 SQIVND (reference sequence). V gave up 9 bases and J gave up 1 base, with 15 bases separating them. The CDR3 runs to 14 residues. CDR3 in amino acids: CASIEGRRNTEAFF. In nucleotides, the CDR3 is TGTGCCAGCATTGAAGGGCGGAGGAACACTGAAGCTTTCTTT. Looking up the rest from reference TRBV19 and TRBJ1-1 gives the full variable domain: DGGITQSPKYLFRKEGQNVTLSCEQNLNHDAMYWYRQDPGQGLRLIYYSQIVNDFQKGDIAEGYSVSREKKESFPLTVTSAQKNPTAFYLCASIEGRRNTEAFFGQGTRLTVV.

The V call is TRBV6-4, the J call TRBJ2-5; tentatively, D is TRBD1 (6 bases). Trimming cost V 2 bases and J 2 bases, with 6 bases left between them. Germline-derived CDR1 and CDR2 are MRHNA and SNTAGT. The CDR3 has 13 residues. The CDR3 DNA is TGTGCCAGCAGTGACAGGGGGCAAGAGACCCAGTACTTC. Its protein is CASSDRGQETQYF.

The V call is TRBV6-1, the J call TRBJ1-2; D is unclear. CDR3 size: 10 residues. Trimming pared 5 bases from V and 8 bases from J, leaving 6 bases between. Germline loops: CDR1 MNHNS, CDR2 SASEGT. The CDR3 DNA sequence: TGTGCCAGCAGTTTATGGGGCTACACCTTC. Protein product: CASSLWGYTF.

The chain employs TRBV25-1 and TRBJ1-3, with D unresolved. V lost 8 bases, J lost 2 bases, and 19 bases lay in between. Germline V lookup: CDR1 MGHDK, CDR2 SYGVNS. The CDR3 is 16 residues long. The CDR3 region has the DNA TGTGCCAGCTCACAAACCACTAGAGCGACTGGAAACACCATATATTTT. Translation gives CASSQTTRATGNTIYF.

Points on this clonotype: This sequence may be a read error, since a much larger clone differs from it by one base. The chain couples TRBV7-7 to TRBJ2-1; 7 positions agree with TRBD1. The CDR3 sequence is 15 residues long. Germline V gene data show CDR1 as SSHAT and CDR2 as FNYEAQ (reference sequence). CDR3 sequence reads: CASSRTRTGHNEQFF. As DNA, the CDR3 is TGTGCTAGCAGCCGAACAAGGACAGGTCACAATGAGCAGTTCTTC.

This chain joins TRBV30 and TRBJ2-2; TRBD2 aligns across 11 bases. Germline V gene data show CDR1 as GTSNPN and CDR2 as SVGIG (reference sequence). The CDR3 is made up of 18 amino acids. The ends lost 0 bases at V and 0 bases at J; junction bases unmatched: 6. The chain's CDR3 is CAWSVGLAGGTNTGELFF. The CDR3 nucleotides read TGTGCCTGGAGTGTAGGCCTAGCGGGGGGCACGAACACCGGGGAGCTGTTTTTT.

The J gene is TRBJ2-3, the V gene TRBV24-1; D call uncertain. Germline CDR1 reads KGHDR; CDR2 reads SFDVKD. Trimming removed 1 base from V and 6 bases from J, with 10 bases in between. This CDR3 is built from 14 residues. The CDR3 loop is CATSDFGRSDTQYF. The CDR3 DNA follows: TGTGCCACCAGTGATTTCGGCAGGAGCGATACGCAGTATTTT.

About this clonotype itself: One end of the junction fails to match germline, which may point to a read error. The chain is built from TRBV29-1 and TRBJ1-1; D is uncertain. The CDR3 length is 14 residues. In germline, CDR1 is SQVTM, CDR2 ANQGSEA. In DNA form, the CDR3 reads TGCAGCGTGCTACTCGGAAAAGGGAACACTGAGGCTTTCTTT. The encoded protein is CSVLLGKGNTEAFF.

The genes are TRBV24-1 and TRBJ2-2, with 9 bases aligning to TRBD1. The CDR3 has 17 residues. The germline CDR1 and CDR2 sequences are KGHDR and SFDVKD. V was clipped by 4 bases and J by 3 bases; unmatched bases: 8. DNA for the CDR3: TGTGCCACCAGTGACCTTGGGACAGGGAGAGACACCGGGGAGCTGTTTTTT. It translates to CATSDLGTGRDTGELFF.

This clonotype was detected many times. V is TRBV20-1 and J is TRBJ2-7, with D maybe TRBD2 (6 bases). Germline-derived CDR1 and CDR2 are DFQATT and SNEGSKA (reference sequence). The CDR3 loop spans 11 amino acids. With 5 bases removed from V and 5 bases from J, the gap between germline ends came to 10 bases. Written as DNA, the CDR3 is TGCAGTGCTGGGGGAGGAGACGAGCAGTACTTC. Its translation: CSAGGGDEQYF.

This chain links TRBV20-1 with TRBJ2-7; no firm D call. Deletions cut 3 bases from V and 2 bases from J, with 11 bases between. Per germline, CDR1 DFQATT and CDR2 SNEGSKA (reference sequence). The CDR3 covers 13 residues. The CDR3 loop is CSASAVSPYEQYF. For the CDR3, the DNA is TGCAGTGCTAGCGCCGTTAGCCCCTACGAGCAGTACTTC.

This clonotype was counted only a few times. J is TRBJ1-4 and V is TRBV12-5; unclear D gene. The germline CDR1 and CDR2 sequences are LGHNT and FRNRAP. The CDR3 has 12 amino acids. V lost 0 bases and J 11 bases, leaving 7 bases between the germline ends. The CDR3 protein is CASGLVRGKLFF. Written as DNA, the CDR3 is TGTGCTAGTGGTTTGGTACGTGGTAAACTGTTTTTT.

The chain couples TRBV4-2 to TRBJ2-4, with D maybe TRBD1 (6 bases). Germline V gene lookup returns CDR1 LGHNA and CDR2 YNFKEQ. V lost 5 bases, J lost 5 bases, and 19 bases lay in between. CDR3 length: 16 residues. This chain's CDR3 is CASSERQGIRENIQYF. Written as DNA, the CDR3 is TGTGCCAGCAGCGAACGTCAGGGGATAAGAGAAAACATTCAGTACTTC.

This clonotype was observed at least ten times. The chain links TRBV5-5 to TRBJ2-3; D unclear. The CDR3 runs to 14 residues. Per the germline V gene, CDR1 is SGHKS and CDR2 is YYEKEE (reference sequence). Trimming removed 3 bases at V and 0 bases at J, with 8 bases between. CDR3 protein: CASSSQDSTDTQYF. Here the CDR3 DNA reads TGTGCCAGCAGCTCTCAGGACAGCACAGATACGCAGTATTTT.

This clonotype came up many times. CDR3 sequence reads: CASSSRQGLTEAFF. CDR3 coding DNA: TGTGCCAGCAGCTCACGACAGGGGCTCACTGAAGCTTTCTTT. V gene TRBV7-8 combines with J gene TRBJ1-1, with 8 nucleotides matching TRBD1. Germline V CDR1 and CDR2: SGHVS, FQNEAQ. CDR3 length: 14 amino acids. The J segment lost 4 bases and the V segment lost 4 bases, leaving 5 bases of the junction unmatched.

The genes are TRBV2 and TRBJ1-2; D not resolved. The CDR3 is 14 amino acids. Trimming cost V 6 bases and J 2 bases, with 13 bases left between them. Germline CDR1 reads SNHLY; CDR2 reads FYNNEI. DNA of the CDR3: TGTGCCAGCAGAGATAGTACGTTGAACTATGGCTACACCTTC. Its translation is CASRDSTLNYGYTF.

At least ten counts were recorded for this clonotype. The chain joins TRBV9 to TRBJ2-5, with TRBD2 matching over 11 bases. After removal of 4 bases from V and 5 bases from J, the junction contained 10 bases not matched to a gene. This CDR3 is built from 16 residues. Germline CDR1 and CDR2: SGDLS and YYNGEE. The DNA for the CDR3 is TGTGCCAGCAGCTCCGCCGGGACTAGCGGCCTGGAGACCCAGTACTTC. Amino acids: CASSSAGTSGLETQYF.

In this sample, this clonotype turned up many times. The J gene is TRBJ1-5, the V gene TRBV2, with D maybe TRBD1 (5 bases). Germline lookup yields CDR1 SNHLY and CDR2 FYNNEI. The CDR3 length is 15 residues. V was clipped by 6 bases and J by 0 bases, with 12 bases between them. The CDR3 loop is CASSIRDHSNQPQHF. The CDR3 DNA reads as TGTGCCAGCAGCATCCGGGACCATAGCAATCAGCCCCAGCATTTT.

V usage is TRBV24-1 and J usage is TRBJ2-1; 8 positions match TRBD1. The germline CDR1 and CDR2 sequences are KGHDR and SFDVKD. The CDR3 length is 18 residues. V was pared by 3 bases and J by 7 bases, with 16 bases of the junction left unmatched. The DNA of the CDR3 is TGTGCCACCAGTGATCCAACATTCGGACAGGGTACTTGGAATGAGCAGTTCTTC. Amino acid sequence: CATSDPTFGQGTWNEQFF.

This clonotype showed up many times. As DNA, the CDR3 is TGTGCCAGCAGCGTAGCGGAGGGTAACTATGGCTACACCTTC. Its protein is CASSVAEGNYGYTF. V gene TRBV9 combines with J gene TRBJ1-2; D gene unclear. V was pared by 0 bases and J by 1 base, with 7 bases between. Germline V gene data show CDR1 as SGDLS and CDR2 as YYNGEE. The CDR3 is 14 amino acids.

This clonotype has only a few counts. DNA for the CDR3: TGTGCCAGCAGTTACCCCGCAGGGATGGGTCAGCCCCAGCATTTT. It codes for CASSYPAGMGQPQHF. The rearrangement joins TRBV19 to TRBJ1-5, with D possibly matching TRBD1 (5 bases). Germline CDR1 reads LNHDA; CDR2 reads SQIVND (reference sequence). The CDR3 loop spans 15 amino acids. V lost 9 bases and J lost 6, with 21 bases in between.

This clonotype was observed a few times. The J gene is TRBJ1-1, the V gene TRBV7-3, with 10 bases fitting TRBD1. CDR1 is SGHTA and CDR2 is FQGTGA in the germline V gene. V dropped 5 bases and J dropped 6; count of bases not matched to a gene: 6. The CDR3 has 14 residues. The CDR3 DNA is TGTGCCAGCAGCAAAGGGGACAGGGGATCTGAAGCTTTCTTT. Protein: CASSKGDRGSEAFF.

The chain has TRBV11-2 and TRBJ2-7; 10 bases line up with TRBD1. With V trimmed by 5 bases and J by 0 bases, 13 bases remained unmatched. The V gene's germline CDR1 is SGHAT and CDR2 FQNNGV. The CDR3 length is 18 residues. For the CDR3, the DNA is TGTGCCAGCAGCAAACAATCCGGGACAGGGGCGATCTCCTACGAGCAGTACTTC. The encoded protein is CASSKQSGTGAISYEQYF.

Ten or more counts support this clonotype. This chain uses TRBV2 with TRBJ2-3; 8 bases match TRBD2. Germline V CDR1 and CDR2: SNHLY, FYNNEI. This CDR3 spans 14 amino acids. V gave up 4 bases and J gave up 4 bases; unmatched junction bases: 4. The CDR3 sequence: CASSVTSGADTQYF. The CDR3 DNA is TGTGCCAGCAGTGTCACTAGCGGAGCAGATACGCAGTATTTT.

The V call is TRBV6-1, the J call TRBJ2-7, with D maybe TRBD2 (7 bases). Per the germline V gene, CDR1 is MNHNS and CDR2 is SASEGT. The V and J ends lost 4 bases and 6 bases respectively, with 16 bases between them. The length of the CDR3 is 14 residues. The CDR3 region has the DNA TGTGCCAGCAGTGTACGAGGGGGGGCGGCCGAGCAGTACTTC. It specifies CASSVRGGAAEQYF.

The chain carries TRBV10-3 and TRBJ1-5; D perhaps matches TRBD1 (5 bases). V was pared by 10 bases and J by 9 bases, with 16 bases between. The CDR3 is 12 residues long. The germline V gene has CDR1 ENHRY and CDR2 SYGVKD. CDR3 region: CASTRGDLPQHF. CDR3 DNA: TGTGCCAGCACCCGAGGGGATCTGCCCCAGCATTTT.

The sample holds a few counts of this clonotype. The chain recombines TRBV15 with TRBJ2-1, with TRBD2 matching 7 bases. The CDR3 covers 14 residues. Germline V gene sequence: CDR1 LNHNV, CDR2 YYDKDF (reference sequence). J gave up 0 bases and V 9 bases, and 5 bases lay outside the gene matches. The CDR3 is CATGAGSSYNEQFF. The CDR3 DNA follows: TGTGCCACAGGAGCGGGGAGCTCCTACAATGAGCAGTTCTTC. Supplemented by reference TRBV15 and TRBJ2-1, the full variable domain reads DAMVIQNPRYQVTQFGKPVTLSCSQTLNHNVMYWYQQKSSQAPKLLFHYYDKDFNNEADTPDNFQSRRPNTSFCFLDIRSPGLGDTAMYLCATGAGSSYNEQFFGPGTRLTVL.

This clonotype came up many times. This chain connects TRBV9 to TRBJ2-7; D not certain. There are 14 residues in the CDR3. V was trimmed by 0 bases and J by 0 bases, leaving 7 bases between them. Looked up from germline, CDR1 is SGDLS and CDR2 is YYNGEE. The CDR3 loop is CASSVEHSSYEQYF. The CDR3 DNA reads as TGTGCCAGCAGCGTAGAGCACAGCTCCTACGAGCAGTACTTC.

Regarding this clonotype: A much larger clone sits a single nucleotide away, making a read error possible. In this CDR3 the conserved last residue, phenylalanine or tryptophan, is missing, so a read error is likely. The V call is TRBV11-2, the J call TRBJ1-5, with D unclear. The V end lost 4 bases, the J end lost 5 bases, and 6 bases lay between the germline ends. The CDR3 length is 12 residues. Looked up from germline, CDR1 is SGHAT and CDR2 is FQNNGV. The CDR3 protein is CASSYGDQPQHL. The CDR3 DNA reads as TGTGCCAGCAGCTACGGGGATCAGCCCCAGCATCTT.

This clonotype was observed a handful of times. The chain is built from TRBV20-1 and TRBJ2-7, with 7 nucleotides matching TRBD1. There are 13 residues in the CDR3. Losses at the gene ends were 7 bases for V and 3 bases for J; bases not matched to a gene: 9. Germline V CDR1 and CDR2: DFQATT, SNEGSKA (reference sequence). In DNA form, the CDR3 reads TGCAGTGATTTTACGGGACAGAGCTACGAGCAGTACTTC. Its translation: CSDFTGQSYEQYF.

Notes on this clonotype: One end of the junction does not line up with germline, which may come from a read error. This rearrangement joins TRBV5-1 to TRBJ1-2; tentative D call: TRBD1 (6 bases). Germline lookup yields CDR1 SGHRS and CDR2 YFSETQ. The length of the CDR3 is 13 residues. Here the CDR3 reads CASSLDRDYGHTF. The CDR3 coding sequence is TGCGCCAGCAGCTTGGACAGGGACTATGGCCACACCTTC.